One and the same sample provided the 22 T cell receptor beta chains below, sequenced in a study of blood T cell repertoires in COVID-19. Produced via immunoSEQ multiplex PCR; TCRdb's table is partial and in-frame only. The data show around 170,000 clones, with over 80% seen just once and under 3% held by the top ten. Specimen: peripheral blood. These receptors all stem from a woman in her sixties or seventies with acute or convalescent COVID-19.

V gene TRBV11-2 combines with J gene TRBJ2-1, with D perhaps matching TRBD1 (6 bases). Germline V gene sequence: CDR1 SGHAT, CDR2 FQNNGV. The CDR3 is 16 residues long. V lost 5 bases and J 6 bases, leaving 20 bases between the germline ends. CDR3 nucleotides: TGTGCCAGCAGCCCCAGATCCGGGACAAATAGCAATGAGCAGTTCTTC. It yields the protein CASSPRSGTNSNEQFF.

The V call is TRBV4-3, the J call TRBJ1-3; a possible D gene is TRBD1 (5 bases). Trimming removed 0 bases at V and 0 bases at J, with 12 bases between. Germline loops: CDR1 LGHNA, CDR2 YSLEER. The CDR3 extends over 17 amino acids. CDR3 nucleotides: TGCGCCAGCAGCCAAGATTACCCAGGGAACTCTGGAAACACCATATATTTT. Amino acid sequence: CASSQDYPGNSGNTIYF.

The V and J genes are TRBV29-1 and TRBJ1-2; 8 positions match TRBD1. Germline V gene sequence: CDR1 SQVTM, CDR2 ANQGSEA. This CDR3 is built from 12 residues. Germline trimming cut 6 bases from V and 6 bases from J; bases unmatched to any gene: 6. This CDR3 is CSVGGQADGYTF. CDR3 DNA: TGCAGCGTCGGGGGACAGGCGGATGGCTACACCTTC. The full variable domain, with the rest looked up from reference TRBV29-1 and TRBJ1-2, is SAVISQKPSRDICQRGTSLTIQCQVDSQVTMMFWYRQQPGQSLTLIATANQGSEATYESGFVIDKFPISRPNLTFSTLTVSNMSPEDSSIYLCSVGGQADGYTFGSGTRLTVV.

This chain connects TRBV28 to TRBJ1-5; no clear D. The CDR3 has 15 residues. Germline V gene sequence: CDR1 MDHEN, CDR2 SYDVKM. The V and J ends lost 7 bases and 0 bases respectively, with 13 bases between them. The chain's CDR3 is CASNFGGISNQPQHF. As DNA, the CDR3 is TGTGCCAGCAATTTCGGAGGGATTAGCAATCAGCCCCAGCATTTT.

The rearrangement joins TRBV5-1 to TRBJ2-5, with 8 nucleotides matching TRBD1. Per germline, CDR1 SGHRS and CDR2 YFSETQ. The V and J ends lost 2 bases and 5 bases, in that order; junction bases with no gene match: 5. The CDR3 is 14 residues long. The CDR3 DNA follows: TGCGCCAGCAGCTTTGGGGGACAGGAGGAGACCCAGTACTTC. Amino acids: CASSFGGQEETQYF.

J is TRBJ1-5 and V is TRBV5-8; TRBD1 aligns across 8 bases. The CDR3 extends over 15 amino acids. Germline V gene sequence: CDR1 SGHTS, CDR2 YDEGEE. The trim removed 4 bases at V and 1 base at J, leaving 4 bases unmatched. The CDR3 protein is CASSGRTGSNQPQHF. The CDR3 nucleotides read TGTGCCAGCAGCGGTCGGACAGGGAGCAATCAGCCCCAGCATTTT.

The chain employs TRBV5-1 and TRBJ2-7; 8 nucleotides line up with TRBD1. The V gene's germline CDR1 is SGHRS and CDR2 YFSETQ. The V segment lost 4 bases and the J segment 0 bases; nucleotides outside the gene matches: 9. The CDR3 is 16 residues long. In DNA, the CDR3 is TGCGCCAGCAGCCCCGACCGGACAGGGAACTCCTACGAGCAGTACTTC. It specifies CASSPDRTGNSYEQYF.

The V call is TRBV5-4, the J call TRBJ1-4; a possible D gene is TRBD1 (6 bases). V lost 0 bases, J lost 6 bases, and 12 bases lay in between. CDR1 is SGHNT and CDR2 is YYREEE in the germline V gene (reference sequence). This CDR3 comprises 15 residues. CDR3 amino acids: CASSLGQGRHEKLFF. The CDR3 DNA is TGTGCCAGCAGCTTGGGGCAGGGGAGACATGAAAAACTGTTTTTT. Combining the CDR3 with reference TRBV5-4 and TRBJ1-4 gives the whole variable domain ETGVTQSPTHLIKTRGQQVTLRCSSQSGHNTVSWYQQALGQGPQFIFQYYREEENGRGNFPPRFSGLQFPNYSSELNVNALELDDSALYLCASSLGQGRHEKLFFGSGTQLSVL.

The rearrangement links TRBV7-8 to TRBJ1-1; the D is unclear. Germline V gives CDR1 SGHVS, CDR2 FQNEAQ. Trimming took 1 base from V and 4 from J, leaving 7 bases between them. The CDR3 contains 13 residues. Here the CDR3 reads CASSLGGFTEAFF. DNA for the CDR3: TGTGCCAGCAGCTTAGGCGGGTTCACTGAAGCTTTCTTT.

This chain connects TRBV4-2 to TRBJ2-3; 8 bases agree with TRBD2. This CDR3 spans 16 amino acids. From germline, CDR1 is LGHNA and CDR2 YNFKEQ. V trimming: 1 base; J trimming: 4 bases; junction bases outside the gene matches: 7. The CDR3 spells CASSQVGGGRPDTQYF. The CDR3 coding sequence is TGTGCCAGCAGCCAAGTAGGCGGGGGGCGTCCAGATACGCAGTATTTT.

V gene TRBV12-5 combines with J gene TRBJ1-2; D unclear. Trimming pared 6 bases from V and 1 base from J, leaving 9 bases between. CDR1 is LGHNT and CDR2 is FRNRAP in the germline V gene. This CDR3 is 13 amino acids long. The CDR3 nucleotides read TGTGCTAGTGGCCATTCAAATAACTATGGCTACACCTTC. Protein product: CASGHSNNYGYTF.

The V call is TRBV20-1, the J call TRBJ2-7; 7 bases match TRBD2. The germline gives CDR1 DFQATT, CDR2 SNEGSKA (reference sequence). J lost 0 bases, V lost 3 bases, and 11 bases had no gene match. CDR3 size: 16 residues. The CDR3 is CSASLESGEHSYEQYF. For the CDR3, the DNA is TGCAGTGCTAGTCTCGAGAGCGGGGAGCACTCCTACGAGCAGTACTTC.

This chain links TRBV6-6 with TRBJ1-2, with a tentative D call TRBD1 (5 bases). Germline V gene lookup returns CDR1 MNHNY and CDR2 SVGAGI (reference sequence). With 2 bases removed from V and 0 bases from J, the gap between germline ends came to 10 bases. CDR3 length: 15 amino acids. CDR3 amino acids: CASSYPDTSNYGYTF. CDR3 in DNA: TGTGCCAGCAGTTACCCGGACACTTCTAACTATGGCTACACCTTC.

Here the CDR3 DNA reads TGTGCCAGCAGTTTATCTGGGGTGAGGGCAGATACGCAGTATTTT. Encoded protein: CASSLSGVRADTQYF. This rearrangement joins TRBV28 to TRBJ2-3; tentatively, D is TRBD2 (5 bases). CDR1 is MDHEN, CDR2 SYDVKM, per germline. V gave up 1 base and J gave up 4 bases, with 12 bases separating them. This CDR3 contains 15 residues. Full variable domain (remainder filled in from reference TRBV28 and TRBJ2-3): DVKVTQSSRYLVKRTGEKVFLECVQDMDHENMFWYRQDPGLGLRLIYFSYDVKMKEKGDIPEGYSVSREKKERFSLILESASTNQTSMYLCASSLSGVRADTQYFGPGTRLTVL.

V is TRBV18 and J is TRBJ1-3, with D possibly being TRBD1 (6 bases). V lost 2 bases and J 1 base, leaving 12 bases between the germline ends. The CDR3 sequence is 16 residues long. Germline V gene lookup returns CDR1 KGHSH and CDR2 LQKENI. The CDR3 spells CASSPVGQTSGNTIYF. CDR3 DNA: TGTGCCAGCTCACCAGTCGGACAGACTTCTGGAAACACCATATATTTT.

The chain is built from TRBV5-6 and TRBJ2-2; maybe TRBD2 (6 bases). V was shortened by 0 bases and J by 8 bases, with 8 bases between the two germline ends. Per germline, CDR1 SGHDT and CDR2 YYEEEE. This CDR3 is built from 13 residues. CDR3 nucleotides: TGTGCCAGCAGCTTGGTGGAGGGTGGGGAGCTGTTTTTT. Residues: CASSLVEGGELFF.

This clone appeared a single time. This chain links TRBV2 with TRBJ1-1; no clear D gene. V lost 2 bases and J lost 8, with 15 bases in between. CDR3 length: 14 residues. Germline CDR1 is SNHLY and CDR2 is FYNNEI. The CDR3 is CASSEIGDGAEAFF. CDR3 bases: TGTGCCAGCAGTGAAATAGGAGATGGTGCGGAAGCTTTCTTT.

The chain uses TRBV5-1 and TRBJ2-3, with 14 positions matching TRBD2. Trimming took 4 bases from V and 4 from J; bases not matched to a gene: 5. The CDR3 contains 16 residues. The germline V gene encodes CDR1 SGHRS and CDR2 YFSETQ. CDR3 in amino acids: CASSGVTSGGADTQYF. As DNA, the CDR3 is TGCGCCAGCAGCGGCGTGACTAGCGGGGGGGCAGATACGCAGTATTTT.

The chain carries TRBV21-1 and TRBJ2-1; TRBD2, the D gene given by the table, was not confirmed from the DNA. TRBV21-1 is a known pseudogene. The CDR3 contains 16 residues. CDR3: CASSRLGLVTYNEQFF. The DNA of the CDR3 is TGTGCCAGCAGCAGACTGGGACTAGTCACCTACAATGAGCAGTTCTTC.

The gene calls are TRBV3-1 (or the pseudogene TRBV3-2) and TRBJ2-3, with 9 bases matching TRBD2. This CDR3 contains 16 residues. J gave up 6 bases and V 0 bases, and 7 bases lay outside the gene matches. Germline values: CDR1 LGHDT, CDR2 YNNKEL (reference sequence). CDR3 in DNA: TGTGCCAGCAGCCAAGATGGGGTAGCGGGGGTCGATACGCAGTATTTT. Its translation: CASSQDGVAGVDTQYF.

The J gene is TRBJ2-1, the V gene TRBV11-2; 8 bases match TRBD1. V shed 6 bases, J shed 12 bases, and the junction held 16 bases outside the gene matches. CDR1 is SGHAT, CDR2 FQNNGV, per germline. The CDR3 covers 15 residues. CDR3 in DNA: TGTGCCAGCAGGACCTTCAGGGGGCGCCGTTCATGGCAGTTCTTC. This translates into CASRTFRGRRSWQFF.

This clone was detected only once. The rearrangement joins TRBV9 to TRBJ1-6; D unresolved. The ends were cut back, 4 bases at V and 5 bases at J, with 13 bases in the middle. Germline values: CDR1 SGDLS, CDR2 YYNGEE. The CDR3 is 15 residues long. The CDR3 is CASSYTEQNNSPLHF. The DNA of the CDR3 is TGTGCCAGCAGCTACACGGAGCAGAATAATTCACCCCTCCACTTT. The full variable domain, completed using reference TRBV9 and TRBJ1-6, is DSGVTQTPKHLITATGQRVTLRCSPRSGDLSVYWYQQSLDQGLQFLIQYYNGEERAKGNILERFSAQQFPDLHSELNLSSLELGDSALYFCASSYTEQNNSPLHFGNGTRLTVT.